These 8 T cell receptor beta chains were sequenced from one sample in a study of T cell changes during pregnancy in multiple sclerosis. The assay was immunoSEQ multiplex PCR, and TCRdb's table has in-frame clones only and misses some. The table includes roughly 40,000 clones, about 94% detected once. Specimen: peripheral blood, collected in the third trimester of pregnancy. The source of these receptors is a female donor with multiple sclerosis, enrolled in a pregnancy study.

This sequence joins TRBV13 and TRBJ2-3, with 9 bases fitting TRBD1. The J segment lost 6 bases and the V segment lost 5 bases, leaving 6 bases of the junction unmatched. Germline V lookup: CDR1 PRHDT, CDR2 FYEKMQ (reference sequence). The CDR3 is made up of 14 amino acids. The CDR3 reads CASSKRTGEDTQYF. The CDR3 DNA is TGTGCCAGCAGCAAGAGGACAGGGGAGGATACGCAGTATTTT.

The J gene is TRBJ2-1, the V gene TRBV5-4, with 7 bases matching TRBD1. Germline CDR1 reads SGHNT; CDR2 reads YYREEE (reference sequence). V trimming: 3 bases; J trimming: 3 bases; junction bases outside the gene matches: 9. The CDR3 runs to 16 residues. CDR3 sequence (DNA): TGTGCCAGCAGCTGGGCGGGCAGGGGGAACTACAATGAGCAGTTCTTC. It is translated as CASSWAGRGNYNEQFF.

This rearrangement joins TRBV6-5 to TRBJ1-6, with 7 positions matching TRBD1. J gave up 11 bases and V 2 bases, and 6 bases lay outside the gene matches. Germline CDR1 is MNHEY and CDR2 is SVGAGI. The CDR3 covers 14 residues. The CDR3 region has the DNA TGTGCCAGCAGTTACGGGGACAGCCCCACACCCCTCCACTTT. Translation: CASSYGDSPTPLHF.

V usage is TRBV14 and J usage is TRBJ2-3; the D gene is possibly TRBD2 (5 bases). The CDR3 extends over 14 amino acids. Trimming shortened V by 1 base and J by 6 bases, and 11 bases separated the two germline ends. Germline assignment: CDR1 SGHDN and CDR2 FVKESK. In DNA, the CDR3 is TGTGCCAGCAGCCAAGGAGGGAAAGTGGATACGCAGTATTTT. Protein product: CASSQGGKVDTQYF.

This clone was seen only once. This rearrangement joins TRBV2 to TRBJ1-2, with TRBD1 identical over 7 bases. Germline loops: CDR1 SNHLY, CDR2 FYNNEI. This CDR3 contains 12 residues. The CDR3 is CGSSYDRDGYTF. The CDR3 region has the DNA TGTGGAAGCAGTTACGACAGGGATGGCTACACCTTC.

The chain combines TRBV5-1 with TRBJ1-2; 8 bases align to TRBD1. The length of the CDR3 is 13 residues. J lost 8 bases, V lost 4 bases, and 7 bases had no gene match. Germline V CDR1 and CDR2: SGHRS, YFSETQ. The CDR3 protein is CASSHGQGNGYTF. CDR3 bases: TGCGCCAGCAGCCACGGACAGGGTAACGGCTACACCTTC.

The chain joins TRBV5-6 to TRBJ1-2; a weak D match, TRBD1 (6 bases). Trimming took 0 bases from V and 3 from J, leaving 6 bases between them. Germline assignment: CDR1 SGHDT and CDR2 YYEEEE. The CDR3 contains 13 residues. In DNA form, the CDR3 reads TGTGCCAGCAGCTTGGCAGGGGACTATGGCTACACCTTC. This codes for CASSLAGDYGYTF.

The J gene is TRBJ2-7, the V gene TRBV27; 7 nucleotides agree with TRBD2. CDR3 size: 13 residues. V trimming: 8 bases; J trimming: 1 base; junction bases outside the gene matches: 5. Germline CDR1 reads MNHEY; CDR2 reads SMNVEV (reference sequence). In DNA, the CDR3 is TGTGCCAGCTGGGGGGGAACTTCCTACGAGCAGTACTTC. Its translation is CASWGGTSYEQYF.